This passage covers 31 T cell receptor beta chains from one sample sequenced in a study of blood T cells in healthy people across ages. With a J-beta primer mix and a sample-barcoded 5' primer, a second PCR ran about 6 to 11 cycles. TCRdb redid the calling of the 5' RACE reads with MiXCR, one entry per CDR3 protein. The repertoire holds some 1.8 million distinct CDR3 sequences, with roughly 43% as singletons. Sequencing input: blood. The receptors come from a human donor in good health.

This clonotype was observed a few times. A much larger clone sits a single nucleotide away, making a read error possible. The chain uses TRBV7-3 and TRBJ2-3, with TRBD2 matching 12 bases. The germline gives CDR1 SGHTA, CDR2 FQGTGA. The CDR3 covers 16 residues. The trim removed 3 bases at V and 0 bases at J, leaving 1 base unmatched. The CDR3 region is CASSFGLAGSTDTQYF. The CDR3 DNA reads TGTGCCAGCAGCTTTGGACTAGCGGGGAGCACAGATACGCAGTATTTT.

The V gene is TRBV7-2, the J gene TRBJ2-2; a weak D match, TRBD2 (6 bases). The length of the CDR3 is 15 residues. V gave up 4 bases and J gave up 2 bases, with 11 bases separating them. Germline assignment: CDR1 SGHTA and CDR2 FQGNSA. The CDR3 spells CASSSGGYNTGELFF. The DNA for the CDR3 is TGTGCCAGCAGCTCCGGGGGATATAACACCGGGGAGCTGTTTTTT.

The chain combines TRBV19 with TRBJ2-7, with D hard to call. The CDR3 totals 14 residues. Per germline, CDR1 LNHDA and CDR2 SQIVND (reference sequence). Trimming pared 7 bases from V and 7 bases from J, leaving 20 bases between. The CDR3 loop reads CASTPRHRLREQYF. The CDR3 nucleotides read TGTGCCAGTACCCCGAGGCACCGACTCCGGGAGCAGTACTTC.

V is TRBV7-6 and J is TRBJ2-3; weak D call: TRBD1 (5 bases). Germline CDR1 SGHVS, CDR2 FNYEAQ. The CDR3 covers 15 residues. Trimming removed 2 bases from V and 6 bases from J, with 15 bases in between. The CDR3 sequence is CASSLSRQRPDTQYF. The CDR3 DNA sequence: TGTGCCAGCAGCTTATCTAGACAGCGACCGGATACGCAGTATTTT. Filled out from reference TRBV7-6 and TRBJ2-3, the complete variable domain reads GAGVSQSPRYKVTKRGQDVALRCDPISGHVSLYWYRQALGQGPEFLTYFNYEAQQDKSGLPNDRFSAERPEGSISTLTIQRTEQRDSAMYRCASSLSRQRPDTQYFGPGTRLTVL.

The CDR3 DNA reads as TGCAGTGCTAGAGTGACCAGAAAAGACTATGGCTACACCTTC. Its protein product is CSARVTRKDYGYTF. The chain carries TRBV20-1 and TRBJ1-2; D remains unclear. V was trimmed by 1 base and J by 3 bases, leaving 12 bases between them. CDR1 is DFQATT and CDR2 is SNEGSKA in the germline V gene (reference sequence). CDR3 length: 14 residues.

The chain is built from TRBV7-2 and TRBJ2-5; either TRBD1 or TRBD2 may fit D (6 bases each). CDR3 size: 15 residues. V was shortened by 8 bases and J by 2 bases, with 18 bases between the two germline ends. Germline CDR1 is SGHTA and CDR2 is FQGNSA. CDR3 coding DNA: TGTGCCAGCGGATGGGTGGGGGGCCGGCAAGAGACCCAGTACTTC. Protein sequence: CASGWVGGRQETQYF. Variable domain in full (rest from reference TRBV7-2 and TRBJ2-5): GAGVSQSPSNKVTEKGKDVELRCDPISGHTALYWYRQSLGQGLEFLIYFQGNSAPDKSGLPSDRFSAERTGGSVSTLTIQRTQQEDSAVYLCASGWVGGRQETQYFGPGTRLLVL.

This clonotype was found a few times. The rearrangement uses TRBV5-1 and TRBJ1-1; 10 bases fit TRBD1. This CDR3 is 14 amino acids long. The germline V gene has CDR1 SGHRS and CDR2 YFSETQ. With V trimmed by 7 bases and J by 4 bases, 7 bases remained unmatched. The CDR3 here is CASSWTGGGTEAFF. In DNA form, the CDR3 reads TGCGCCAGCTCGTGGACAGGGGGTGGCACTGAAGCTTTCTTT.

This clonotype has more than one count but fewer than ten. The rearrangement joins TRBV7-2 to TRBJ1-5, with D uncertain. The CDR3 extends over 12 amino acids. The V and J ends lost 0 bases and 6 bases respectively, with 3 bases between them. CDR1 is SGHTA and CDR2 is FQGNSA in the germline V gene. The CDR3 bases are TGTGCCAGCAGCTTAGCGACTCAGCCCCAGCATTTT. Amino acids: CASSLATQPQHF.

In its sample, this clonotype was seen a few times. V usage is TRBV20-1 and J usage is TRBJ1-1; a weak D match, TRBD1 (6 bases). The CDR3 has 13 amino acids. The germline V gene encodes CDR1 DFQATT and CDR2 SNEGSKA (reference sequence). V was trimmed by 1 base and J by 7 bases, leaving 13 bases between them. The CDR3 DNA reads as TGCAGTGCTAGAGGCTACAGGGCGGGTGAAGCTTTCTTT. Translated, it gives CSARGYRAGEAFF.

This clonotype was counted between two and nine times. The genes are TRBV20-1 and TRBJ1-5; 10 bases map to TRBD1. The CDR3 runs 13 residues. Looked up from germline, CDR1 is DFQATT and CDR2 is SNEGSKA (reference sequence). The J segment lost 6 bases and the V segment lost 6 bases, leaving 5 bases of the junction unmatched. The CDR3 loop reads CSAMGQGTQPQHF. DNA of the CDR3: TGCAGTGCCATGGGACAGGGGACTCAGCCCCAGCATTTT.

The V call is TRBV3-1, the J call TRBJ2-1, with 8 bases matching TRBD2. The trim removed 4 bases at V and 4 bases at J, leaving 6 bases unmatched. Germline CDR1 is LGHDT and CDR2 is YNNKEL (reference sequence). The CDR3 spans 15 residues. This CDR3 reads CASSLTSVKYNEQFF. The CDR3 DNA follows: TGTGCCAGCAGCCTGACTAGCGTAAAATACAATGAGCAGTTCTTC.

A few counts support this clonotype. The J gene is TRBJ2-5, the V gene TRBV6-5; 10 nucleotides align to TRBD1. CDR1 and CDR2 (germline): MNHEY, SVGAGI. J was trimmed by 2 bases and V by 2 bases; bases with no gene match: 17. The CDR3 extends over 20 amino acids. CDR3 bases: TGTGCCAGCAGTTACGTGACAGGGGGCATTCCCACACAACAACAAGAGACCCAGTACTTC. It specifies CASSYVTGGIPTQQQETQYF.

This clonotype was seen a few times. This chain connects TRBV12-3 or TRBV12-4 to TRBJ1-6; tentative D call: TRBD1 (5 bases). Trimming cost V 6 bases and J 7 bases, with 7 bases left between them. CDR3 length: 12 residues. The CDR3, as DNA: TGTGCCAGCAGGGCAGGGAATTCACCCCTCCACTTT. It encodes CASRAGNSPLHF.

This clonotype came up a few times. The CDR3 DNA follows: TGTGCCAGCAGCTTACGGCGCGGCCCCGGCACAGATACGCAGTATTTT. Protein: CASSLRRGPGTDTQYF. This chain links TRBV7-2 with TRBJ2-3; D unclear. The CDR3 has 16 residues. V dropped 2 bases and J dropped 1 base, with 13 bases sitting between them. Germline loops: CDR1 SGHTA, CDR2 FQGNSA.

This chain joins TRBV6-2 or TRBV6-3 and TRBJ2-3; 8 nucleotides align to TRBD2. Trimming at V came to 6 bases and at J to 2 bases, leaving 13 bases not matched to a gene. There are 17 residues in the CDR3. Germline CDR1 is MNHEY and CDR2 is SVGEGT. Here the CDR3 reads CASRPLARAGDTDTQYF. CDR3 coding DNA: TGTGCCAGCAGGCCGTTAGCGAGAGCGGGGGACACAGATACGCAGTATTTT.

The genes are TRBV7-8 and TRBJ2-1, with D hard to call. Germline-derived CDR1 and CDR2 are SGHVS and FQNEAQ. This CDR3 comprises 12 residues. Trimming removed 2 bases at V and 10 bases at J, with 9 bases between. The CDR3 sequence: CASSLMQYEQFF. Written as DNA, the CDR3 is TGTGCCAGCAGCTTAATGCAGTACGAGCAGTTCTTC.

This clonotype has only a few counts. The V and J genes are TRBV20-1 and TRBJ1-1; the D is unclear. The V end was cut by 6 bases, the J end by 1 base, with 9 bases between. Per the germline V gene, CDR1 is DFQATT and CDR2 is SNEGSKA (reference sequence). The length of the CDR3 is 12 residues. CDR3 sequence: CSAALWNTEAFF. The CDR3 DNA reads TGCAGTGCCGCCTTGTGGAACACTGAAGCTTTCTTT.

The chain uses TRBV29-1 and TRBJ2-7; D is uncertain. The V and J ends lost 7 bases and 7 bases respectively, with 20 bases between them. From germline, CDR1 is SQVTM and CDR2 ANQGSEA. The CDR3 totals 13 residues. The CDR3 nucleotides read TGCAGCGCAGACATTCCCGGACCCAATGAGCAGTACTTC. It encodes CSADIPGPNEQYF.

This clonotype was detected many times. A read error may produce the germline difference seen at one junction end. The chain employs TRBV5-1 and TRBJ1-1; TRBD1 aligns across 8 bases. From germline, CDR1 is SGHRS and CDR2 YFSETQ. The CDR3 totals 14 residues. The CDR3 DNA reads as TGTGCCAGCAGTTTATCACAGGGGGGCACTGAAGCTTTCTTT. This encodes CASSLSQGGTEAFF. The complete variable domain, with remaining parts taken from reference TRBV5-1 and TRBJ1-1, reads KAGVTQTPRYLIKTRGQQVTLSCSPISGHRSVSWYQQTPGQGLQFLFEYFSETQRNKGNFPGRFSGRQFSNSRSEMNVSTLELGDSALYLCASSLSQGGTEAFFGQGTRLTVV.

Concerning this clonotype: The junction and the germline gene differ at one end; a read error may be behind it. This chain connects TRBV20-1 to TRBJ1-5, with 7 bases identical to TRBD1. CDR1 DFQATT and CDR2 SNEGSKA come from the germline V gene (reference sequence). The CDR3 runs 16 residues. The CDR3 region has the DNA TGCAGTGCCAGAGATTCCAGGGGGAGTGCGGATCAGCCCCAGCATTTT. It specifies CSARDSRGSADQPQHF.

Points on this clonotype: The junction and the germline gene differ at one end; a read error may be behind it. The V call is TRBV5-1, the J call TRBJ2-7; D tentatively reads TRBD1 or TRBD2 (5 bases each). The length of the CDR3 is 13 residues. CDR1 and CDR2 (germline): SGHRS, YFSETQ. Here the CDR3 DNA reads TGCGCCAGCAGCTGGGACGGATCCTGCGAGCAGTACTTC. It specifies CASSWDGSCEQYF.

In regard to this clonotype: An end of the junction does not agree with germline; a read error may underlie this. This chain links TRBV15 with TRBJ2-3; 16 bases agree with TRBD2. Germline V lookup: CDR1 LNHNV, CDR2 YYDKDF (reference sequence). CDR3 length equals 20 residues. The CDR3 nucleotides read TGTGCCACCGGCAGAGCGTTCCTGGGGACTAGCGGGGGGGTCACAGATACGCAGTATTTT. Encoded protein: CATGRAFLGTSGGVTDTQYF.

The DNA for the CDR3 is TGTGCCAGCAGTTTAAGGGAAGGGGGGGGGTATGGCTACACCTTC. Protein: CASSLREGGGYGYTF. The gene calls are TRBV12-3 or TRBV12-4 and TRBJ1-2, with D perhaps TRBD1 (6 bases). The CDR3 is made up of 15 amino acids. The ends were cut back, 2 bases at V and 5 bases at J, with 15 bases in the middle.

This chain connects TRBV7-2 to TRBJ2-1; 9 nucleotides align to TRBD2. This CDR3 contains 15 residues. V was clipped by 2 bases and J by 8 bases; unmatched bases: 7. Per the germline V gene, CDR1 is SGHTA and CDR2 is FQGNSA. CDR3 sequence: CASSLRAGGQYEQFF. DNA of the CDR3: TGTGCCAGCAGCTTAAGGGCGGGGGGGCAATATGAGCAGTTCTTC. Based on the CDR3 plus reference TRBV7-2 and TRBJ2-1, the full variable domain is GAGVSQSPSNKVTEKGKDVELRCDPISGHTALYWYRQSLGQGLEFLIYFQGNSAPDKSGLPSDRFSAERTGGSVSTLTIQRTQQEDSAVYLCASSLRAGGQYEQFFGPGTRLTVL.

Turning to this clonotype: Since no conserved phenylalanine or tryptophan closes the CDR3, a read error is the likely cause. The gene calls are TRBV7-8 and TRBJ1-1, with D perhaps TRBD1 (6 bases). This CDR3 is 15 amino acids long. V lost 4 bases and J lost 6, with 18 bases in between. CDR1 SGHVS and CDR2 FQNEAQ come from the germline V gene. Written as DNA, the CDR3 is TGTGCCAGCAGCTCACCGGTAGGGGGTATTGCTGAAGCTTTCTTG. This translates into CASSSPVGGIAEAFL.

This clonotype was counted between two and nine times. The V call is TRBV6-6, the J call TRBJ2-7, with 9 bases that match TRBD1. CDR3 length: 15 residues. Losses at the gene ends were 4 bases for V and 1 base for J; bases not matched to a gene: 5. Germline assignment: CDR1 MNHNY and CDR2 SVGAGI (reference sequence). CDR3 region: CASSSQGTGSYEQYF. CDR3 DNA sequence: TGTGCCAGCAGTTCTCAGGGGACAGGGTCCTACGAGCAGTACTTC.

The V and J genes are TRBV4-3 and TRBJ1-1, with D possibly being TRBD1 (5 bases). The CDR3 runs to 16 residues. The V and J ends lost 1 base and 3 bases respectively, with 15 bases between them. From germline, CDR1 is LGHNA and CDR2 YSLEER. In DNA form, the CDR3 reads TGCGCCAGCAGCCAAGGTGTAGGCGGGGGGGACACTGAAGCTTTCTTT. Amino acid sequence: CASSQGVGGGDTEAFF.

This clonotype was picked up a small number of times. The chain uses TRBV7-3 and TRBJ2-3, with D perhaps TRBD1 (5 bases). V lost 3 bases and J 5 bases, leaving 15 bases between the germline ends. The CDR3 consists of 15 residues. Looked up from germline, CDR1 is SGHTA and CDR2 is FQGTGA. CDR3 nucleotide sequence: TGTGCCAGCAGCTTGGGATACCTAGGACAAGATACGCAGTATTTT. Translating gives CASSLGYLGQDTQYF.

Only one count was recorded for this clonotype. The chain links TRBV4-2 to TRBJ1-4; D unclear. Trimming took off 5 bases at V and 1 base at J, with 11 bases between the two ends. This CDR3 region has 15 residues. The germline gives CDR1 LGHNA, CDR2 YNFKEQ. Here the CDR3 DNA reads TGTGCCAGCAGCGCGGGAGCACAAACTAATGAAAAACTGTTTTTT. As protein: CASSAGAQTNEKLFF.

This chain connects TRBV12-3 or TRBV12-4 to TRBJ2-2, with TRBD1 matching over 8 bases. J lost 4 bases, V lost 4 bases, and 8 bases had no gene match. The CDR3 runs to 16 residues. The CDR3 region is CASSSTRGPSTGELFF. As DNA, the CDR3 is TGTGCCAGCAGTTCAACCAGGGGGCCGTCCACCGGGGAGCTGTTTTTT.

About this clonotype itself: A single base separates this from a much larger clone, so it may be a read error. The rearrangement links TRBV20-1 to TRBJ2-1; D perhaps matches TRBD2 (6 bases). The DNA end lines up better with TRBJ2-7; the J call may be wrong. The CDR3 contains 14 residues. Germline V gene sequence: CDR1 DFQATT, CDR2 SNEGSKA (reference sequence). CDR3 bases: TGCAGTGCTAGACGGGAGCCGATCTACAATGAGCAGTACTTC. Amino acids: CSARREPIYNEQYF.